Listed here are 20 T cell receptor beta chains from one sample, sequenced in a study of blood T cell repertoires in COVID-19. Assay: immunoSEQ multiplex PCR; the TCRdb copy retains only in-frame clones and omits some. Of approximately 200,000 clones listed, less than 85% are singletons. Specimen: peripheral blood. These receptors originate from an elderly woman with COVID-19, enrolled during active disease.

V and J are TRBV5-1 and TRBJ1-5, with D uncertain. Germline V lookup: CDR1 SGHRS, CDR2 YFSETQ. With 0 bases removed from V and 3 bases from J, the gap between germline ends came to 10 bases. The CDR3 is 15 residues long. The CDR3: CASSLGSQDNQPQHF. The CDR3, as DNA: TGCGCCAGCAGCTTGGGCAGTCAGGACAATCAGCCCCAGCATTTT.

The chain employs TRBV6-1 and TRBJ1-1, with unresolved D. The germline V gene encodes CDR1 MNHNS and CDR2 SASEGT. V lost 2 bases and J 8 bases, leaving 15 bases between the germline ends. The CDR3 totals 14 residues. CDR3 sequence reads: CASSEYAGRGEAFF. CDR3 DNA sequence: TGTGCCAGCAGTGAATATGCGGGCCGAGGGGAAGCTTTCTTT.

Concerning this clone: This sample includes further DNA sequences coding for the same CDR3. V and J are TRBV3-1 (or the pseudogene TRBV3-2) and TRBJ1-1, with D hard to call. This CDR3 region has 11 residues. Germline CDR1 and CDR2: LGHDT and YNNKEL (reference sequence). Trimming removed 1 base from V and 10 bases from J, with 7 bases in between. The CDR3 reads CASSQGAGAFF. For the CDR3, the DNA is TGTGCCAGCAGCCAAGGGGCGGGAGCTTTCTTT.

The J gene is TRBJ2-7, the V gene TRBV6-6; maybe TRBD1 (5 bases). V dropped 1 base and J dropped 6 bases, with 7 bases sitting between them. This CDR3 contains 12 residues. In germline, CDR1 is MNHNY, CDR2 SVGAGI (reference sequence). The CDR3 loop is CASSYFDSEQYF. The CDR3 bases are TGTGCCAGCAGTTACTTTGACAGCGAGCAGTACTTC.

The chain has TRBV3-1 (or the pseudogene TRBV3-2) and TRBJ1-6, with 11 bases identical to TRBD1. Looked up from germline, CDR1 is LGHDT and CDR2 is YNNKEL (reference sequence). Losses at the gene ends were 4 bases for V and 10 bases for J; bases not matched to a gene: 15. CDR3 length: 18 residues. The CDR3 DNA sequence: TGTGCCAGCAGCCCCGGACAGGGGGCCGCCCTAGTCGGGTCACCCCTCCACTTT. Amino acid sequence: CASSPGQGAALVGSPLHF.

The chain is built from TRBV3-1 (or the pseudogene TRBV3-2) and TRBJ1-1, with D possibly matching TRBD1 (6 bases). In germline, CDR1 is LGHDT, CDR2 YNNKEL (reference sequence). The CDR3 consists of 12 residues. Trimming cost V 0 bases and J 12 bases, with 11 bases left between them. The CDR3 DNA reads as TGTGCCAGCAGCCAAGATGTCGGGGGGCCTTTCTTT. Its translation is CASSQDVGGPFF.

This clone was detected only once. V gene TRBV11-3 combines with J gene TRBJ2-1; TRBD2 matches at 9 bases. Germline assignment: CDR1 SGHNT and CDR2 YENEEA. Germline trimming cut 6 bases from V and 6 bases from J; bases unmatched to any gene: 6. The CDR3 totals 14 residues. CDR3 in amino acids: CASRTTSGGNEQFF. Written as DNA, the CDR3 is TGTGCCAGCAGGACGACTAGCGGAGGCAATGAGCAGTTCTTC.

The chain uses TRBV3-1 (or the pseudogene TRBV3-2) and TRBJ1-4, with D unclear. The CDR3 runs to 16 residues. Trimming took off 4 bases at V and 0 bases at J, with 12 bases between the two ends. Germline loops: CDR1 LGHDT, CDR2 YNNKEL (reference sequence). The CDR3 reads CASSPLYGTTNEKLFF. Here the CDR3 DNA reads TGTGCCAGCAGCCCCTTATACGGTACAACTAATGAAAAACTGTTTTTT.

CDR3 sequence: CASSIGPGQNYGYTF. The DNA of the CDR3 is TGTGCCAGTAGTATAGGCCCGGGACAGAACTATGGCTACACCTTC. The rearrangement joins TRBV19 to TRBJ1-2; 7 bases fit TRBD1. The CDR3 consists of 15 residues. J lost 2 bases, V lost 1 base, and 4 bases had no gene match. CDR1 LNHDA and CDR2 SQIVND come from the germline V gene (reference sequence).

Only one count was recorded for this clone. This chain joins TRBV7-2 and TRBJ2-2, with D unclear. Germline CDR1 reads SGHTA; CDR2 reads FQGNSA. With 5 bases removed from V and 0 bases from J, the gap between germline ends came to 7 bases. This CDR3 contains 14 residues. CDR3 coding DNA: TGTGCCAGCAGCGCCCGGGCGAACACCGGGGAGCTGTTTTTT. Translated, it gives CASSARANTGELFF.

The rearrangement joins TRBV11-2 to TRBJ1-2; D perhaps matches TRBD1 (6 bases). Germline V lookup: CDR1 SGHAT, CDR2 FQNNGV. The V gene lost 2 bases and the J gene lost 0 bases, with 10 bases spanning the gap. The CDR3 has 15 residues. CDR3 sequence reads: CASSLSDRPNYGYTF. CDR3 nucleotide sequence: TGTGCCAGCAGCTTATCGGACAGACCTAACTATGGCTACACCTTC.

This sequence joins TRBV27 and TRBJ2-3; 14 bases match TRBD2. V gave up 4 bases and J gave up 10 bases; unmatched junction bases: 7. The CDR3 is 15 residues long. From germline, CDR1 is MNHEY and CDR2 SMNVEV (reference sequence). The CDR3 region has the DNA TGTGCCAGCAGTTCAAGACTAGCGGGAGGGTGGGCGCAGTATTTT. It codes for CASSSRLAGGWAQYF.

The DNA of the CDR3 is TGTGCCAGCTCACCCTACAGAGCCTTCACTGAAGCTTTCTTT. Amino acids: CASSPYRAFTEAFF. V is TRBV18 and J is TRBJ1-1; D unclear. Germline values: CDR1 KGHSH, CDR2 LQKENI. The CDR3 spans 14 residues. The ends were cut back, 3 bases at V and 4 bases at J, with 12 bases in the middle.

The chain has TRBV7-9 and TRBJ2-2; 8 bases are a match to TRBD1. CDR3 length: 14 residues. The trim removed 7 bases at V and 5 bases at J, leaving 6 bases unmatched. Germline V gene lookup returns CDR1 SEHNR and CDR2 FQNEAQ (reference sequence). The CDR3 DNA follows: TGTGCCAGCACGGCAGGGGGCAGGACCGGGGAGCTGTTTTTT. It encodes CASTAGGRTGELFF. The full variable domain, in which reference TRBV7-9 and TRBJ2-2 provide the parts outside the CDR3, is DTGVSQNPRHKITKRGQNVTFRCDPISEHNRLYWYRQTLGQGPEFLTYFQNEAQLEKSRLLSDRFSAERPKGSFSTLEIQRTEQGDSAMYLCASTAGGRTGELFFGEGSRLTVL.

The CDR3 here is CASSPPRYEQYF. The CDR3 DNA reads as TGTGCCAGCAGTCCACCGCGGTACGAGCAGTACTTC. The gene calls are TRBV28 and TRBJ2-7; no definite D call. The CDR3 is 12 residues long. Germline CDR1 is MDHEN and CDR2 is SYDVKM. V was cut by 5 bases and J by 4 bases, with 9 bases left in between. Looking up the rest from reference TRBV28 and TRBJ2-7 gives the full variable domain: DVKVTQSSRYLVKRTGEKVFLECVQDMDHENMFWYRQDPGLGLRLIYFSYDVKMKEKGDIPEGYSVSREKKERFSLILESASTNQTSMYLCASSPPRYEQYFGPGTRLTVT.

This chain uses TRBV21-1 with TRBJ1-4; TRBD1 is taken as the D call from the table, unchecked against the DNA. TRBV21-1 is tagged as a pseudogene. CDR3 size: 15 residues. The CDR3 is CASSTIRETNEKLFF. CDR3 nucleotide sequence: TGTGCCAGCAGCACTATCAGGGAAACTAATGAAAAACTGTTTTTT.

The rearrangement links TRBV11-2 to TRBJ1-6; D remains ambiguous. V lost 3 bases to trimming and J lost 8 bases, with 11 bases between them. Germline V gives CDR1 SGHAT, CDR2 FQNNGV. CDR3 length: 14 residues. CDR3 in amino acids: CASSFAGRDSPLHF. CDR3 DNA: TGTGCCAGCAGCTTTGCGGGAAGAGATTCACCCCTCCACTTT.

This sequence joins TRBV27 and TRBJ1-2; TRBD1 matches 9 bases. Losses at the gene ends were 6 bases for V and 4 bases for J; bases not matched to a gene: 6. Germline loops: CDR1 MNHEY, CDR2 SMNVEV (reference sequence). This CDR3 is built from 14 residues. The DNA of the CDR3 is TGTGCCAGCAGAACTGGACAGGGGACCTATGGCTACACCTTC. This sequence encodes CASRTGQGTYGYTF.

The J gene is TRBJ2-5, the V gene TRBV5-6; maybe TRBD1 (6 bases). V was shortened by 1 base and J by 3 bases, with 10 bases between the two germline ends. Germline V gene sequence: CDR1 SGHDT, CDR2 YYEEEE. This CDR3 contains 14 residues. The CDR3 DNA reads as TGTGCCAGCAGCTTGCGGGCAGGGGAAGAGACCCAGTACTTC. Protein product: CASSLRAGEETQYF.

The genes are TRBV7-5 and TRBJ2-3; TRBD2, the D gene given by the table, was not confirmed from the DNA. TRBV7-5 is classified as a pseudogene. The CDR3 sequence is 16 residues long. CDR3 DNA sequence: TGTGCCAGAAGCCGATCGGGGGCGGGGGGTAAGGATACGCAGTATTTT. Translated: CARSRSGAGGKDTQYF.